This T cell receptor beta chain was retrieved from a study of sequential checkpoint blockade in melanoma. In the study overall: Randomization was 1:1 between first-line nivolumab→ipilimumab and ipilimumab→nivolumab. Each arm's sequence ended with maintenance nivolumab.

Treatment defined: randomized to nivolumab then ipilimumab (arm A) or the reverse (arm B). From thawed PBMCs, live CD3+CD8+ cells negative for CD19 and CD56 were sorted. Libraries were prepared by immunoSEQ multiplex PCR; TCRdb keeps only in-frame clonotypes and omits some of them. The table records 18,000 or so clones, under 65% of them present only once. CDR3 length: 15 residues. With V trimmed by 2 bases and J by 5 bases, 7 bases remained unmatched. Germline-derived CDR1 and CDR2 are SGHTA and FQGNSA. The receptor was derived from a human donor with melanoma. Material: CD8+ T cells sorted from blood (inferred from file names), obtained from a patient given nivolumab and ipilimumab in sequence. The genes are TRBV7-2 and TRBJ2-7, with 9 bases fitting TRBD1. CDR3 loop: CASSLTGQGVDEQYF. The CDR3 DNA is TGTGCCAGCAGCTTAACGGGACAGGGTGTCGACGAGCAGTACTTC. The full variable domain, rest sourced from reference TRBV7-2 and TRBJ2-7, is GAGVSQSPSNKVTEKGKDVELRCDPISGHTALYWYRQSLGQGLEFLIYFQGNSAPDKSGLPSDRFSAERTGGSVSTLTIQRTQQEDSAVYLCASSLTGQGVDEQYFGPGTRLTVT.